This paragraph covers one T cell receptor (beta chain) sequence. Compared with germline, one end of the junction differs, possibly owing to a read error. The CDR3 spans 14 residues. The data derive from a study of T-cell reconstitution after alpha-beta-depleted transplantation in children. Preparation of the TCRbeta library used unique molecular identifiers. TCRdb itself ran the PCR reads through MiXCR, one entry per CDR3 protein. The sample comprises roughly 590,000 distinct CDR3 sequences, 15% to 20% of which are singletons, and 1.1% rests with the top ten. The chain carries TRBV12-3 or TRBV12-4 and TRBJ1-2; possible D gene TRBD1, 5 bases. The TCR comes from a human donor who donated a stem cell graft to a child with acute myeloid leukemia. The sequencing here drew on PBMCs from the stem cell graft donor, taken from the stem cell graft. The CDR3 is CASSLPGRNFGYTF. In nucleotides, the CDR3 is TGTGCCAGCAGTTTACCAGGGAGGAACTTTGGCTACACCTTC.